Listed below are T cell receptor beta chains from one sample, sequenced in a study of shared clonotypes between healthy human individuals. TCRdb's copy holds only in-frame clones and misses some; the assay was immunoSEQ multiplex PCR. The data show roughly 2.5 million clones, roughly nine tenths seen once. The sequenced sample was naive CD4+ T cells sorted from blood. These receptors all come from a young man in good health. CDR3s include the opening cysteine and the closing phenylalanine or tryptophan. D genes are given only for firm matches.

j_call v_call d_call cdr3_nt cdr3_aa
TRBJ2-7 TRBV5-1 TRBD1 TGCGCCAGCAGCTTGGCATGGGGACAGGGGTGGGCCTACGAGCAGTACTTC CASSLAWGQGWAYEQYF
TRBJ1-2 TRBV5-4 TRBD1 TGTGCCAGCAGGAGACAGGGGAATGGCTACACCTTC CASRRQGNGYTF
TRBJ2-7 TRBV30 TRBD1 TGTGCCCAGAAAGACAGGGGCAACGAGCAGTACTTC CAQKDRGNEQYF
TRBJ2-7 TRBV27 - TGTGCCAGCAGTTCGACCCTGACACATAGCTCCTACGAGCAGTACTTC CASSSTLTHSSYEQYF
TRBJ1-1 TRBV7-9 TRBD1 TGTGCCAGCAGCTTACGGCAGGGGGAGAACACTGAAGCTTTCTTT CASSLRQGENTEAFF
TRBJ2-5 TRBV7-7 TRBD2 TGTGCTAGCAGCTTGGGGACTAGCGGTCAAGAGACCCAGTACTTC CASSLGTSGQETQYF
TRBJ1-5 TRBV18 - TGTGCCAGCTCACCCCCCGGGTCAGGGAGTAGCAATCAGCCCCAGCATTTT CASSPPGSGSSNQPQHF
TRBJ2-2 TRBV19 TRBD1 TGTGCCAGTAGTAACGAACAGGGGTTGAACACCGGGGAGCTGTTTTTT CASSNEQGLNTGELFF
TRBJ2-7 TRBV12-5 - TGTGCTAGTGGTTTGGTACTTGGAGGGTTGAACGAGCAGTACTTC CASGLVLGGLNEQYF
TRBJ1-1 TRBV5-4 - TGTGCCAGCAGCACGGGACACTTGAACACTGAAGCTTTCTTT CASSTGHLNTEAFF
TRBJ2-7 TRBV9 TRBD2 TGTGCCAGCAGCGTAGAGGGAGGGATCTCCTACGAGCAGTACTTC CASSVEGGISYEQYF